Given below is one TCR beta chain in context. Its specificity is unknown. The PCR was carried out with 60 Vbeta primers and 13 Jbeta primers. Per the study methods: As a later analysis found, there were 60 million to 90 million unique TCR beta chains, of which roughly 11 million were shared. The data were produced by immunoSEQ multiplex PCR, yet TCRdb's version contains in-frame clones alone and is incomplete. V and J calls and clone size follow that table, whereas D and trimming were derived from the DNA. The sample contains around 100,000 clones, 70% to 85% of which appear only once. This record belongs to a study of cytomegalovirus exposure and HLA in healthy donors. Study information: Genetic ancestry analysis placed around four fifths of the 398 donors that were genotyped in the Caucasian-associated cluster. Study conclusions and caveats: In vitro testing confirmed a few CMV-associated chains as specific for CMV antigens.

Germline lookup yields CDR1 LNHDA and CDR2 SQIVND (reference sequence). This CDR3 is 16 amino acids long. Losses at the gene ends were 4 bases for V and 4 bases for J; bases not matched to a gene: 12. The clonotype was recovered from a woman in her forties in good health and CMV-seropositive. This chain connects TRBV19 to TRBJ1-1; 7 bases align to TRBD1. The specimen was PBMCs. The CDR3 is CASSRRQGVGGTEAFF. The DNA for the CDR3 is TGTGCCAGTAGTAGACGTCAGGGGGTCGGCGGCACTGAAGCTTTCTTT.